This note documents a single T cell receptor (beta chain) sequence. What it binds is not known. The data derive from a study of T cell responses to AZD1222 COVID-19 vaccine. General study findings and limits: Receipt of two AZD1222 doses was followed by a rise in Spike-specific TCR breadth and depth. Clonal diversity may have been underestimated in mostly white British donors. Repertoire samples came only from after the peak T cell response. Baseline testing showed seropositivity in only a handful of AZD1222 recipients.

Libraries were prepared by immunoSEQ multiplex PCR; TCRdb keeps only in-frame clonotypes and omits some of them. This repertoire shows fewer than 120,000 clones, about nine tenths found once; its top ten account for roughly 7.6%. Trimming took off 7 bases at V and 5 bases at J, with 17 bases between the two ends. From germline, CDR1 is MNHNS and CDR2 SASEGT. The CDR3 consists of 15 residues. The sequences come from peripheral blood, collected on day 0 of AZD1222 vaccination. This chain links TRBV6-1 with TRBJ2-2; D remains ambiguous. The receptor comes from an adult in good health. The CDR3 region is CASIPGGRGTGELFF. CDR3 coding DNA: TGTGCCAGCATCCCCGGCGGACGAGGAACCGGGGAGCTGTTTTTT.